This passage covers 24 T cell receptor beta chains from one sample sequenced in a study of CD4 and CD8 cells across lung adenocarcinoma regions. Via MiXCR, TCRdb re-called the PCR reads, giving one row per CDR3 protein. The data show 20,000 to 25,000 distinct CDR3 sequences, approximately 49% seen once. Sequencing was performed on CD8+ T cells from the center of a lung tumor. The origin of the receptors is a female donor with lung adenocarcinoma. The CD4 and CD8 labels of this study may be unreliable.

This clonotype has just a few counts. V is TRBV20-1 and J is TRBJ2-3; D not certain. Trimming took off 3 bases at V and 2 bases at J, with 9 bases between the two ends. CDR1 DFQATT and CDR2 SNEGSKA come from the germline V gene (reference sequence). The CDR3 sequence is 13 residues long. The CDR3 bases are TGCAGTGCTAGTACCCGAACCACAGATACGCAGTATTTT. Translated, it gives CSASTRTTDTQYF.

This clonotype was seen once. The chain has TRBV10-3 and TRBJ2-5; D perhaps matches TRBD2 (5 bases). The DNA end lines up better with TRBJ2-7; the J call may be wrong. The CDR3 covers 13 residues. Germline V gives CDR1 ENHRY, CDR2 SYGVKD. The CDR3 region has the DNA TGTGCCGCCACGTCCCTAGCTGACTACGAGCAGTACTTC. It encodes CAATSLADYEQYF.

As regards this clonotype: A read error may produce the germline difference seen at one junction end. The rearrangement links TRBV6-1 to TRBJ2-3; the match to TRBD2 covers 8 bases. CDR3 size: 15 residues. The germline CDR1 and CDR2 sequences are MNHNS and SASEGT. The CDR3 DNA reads TGTGCCAGCAGCGGGGGGGTGTGCGTCGCAAATACGCAGTATTTC. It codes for CASSGGVCVANTQYF.

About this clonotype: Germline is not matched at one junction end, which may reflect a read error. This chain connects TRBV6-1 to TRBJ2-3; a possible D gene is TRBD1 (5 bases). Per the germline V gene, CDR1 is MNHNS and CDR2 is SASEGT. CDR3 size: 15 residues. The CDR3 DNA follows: TGTGCCCGCAGCGCCGGGCAGGGAAGCAAAGATACGCAGTATTTT. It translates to CARSAGQGSKDTQYF.

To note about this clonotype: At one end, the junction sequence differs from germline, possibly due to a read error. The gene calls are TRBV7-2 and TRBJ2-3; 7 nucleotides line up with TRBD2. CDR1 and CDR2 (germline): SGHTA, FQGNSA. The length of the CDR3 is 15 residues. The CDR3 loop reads CASSSGEGAADMQYF. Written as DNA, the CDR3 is TGTGCCAGCAGCTCGGGGGAGGGAGCCGCAGACATGCAGTACTTT.

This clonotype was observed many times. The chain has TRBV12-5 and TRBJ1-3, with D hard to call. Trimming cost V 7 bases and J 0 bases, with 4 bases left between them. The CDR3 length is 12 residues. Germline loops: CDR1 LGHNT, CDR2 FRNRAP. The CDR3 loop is CASAGSGNTIYF. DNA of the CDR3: TGTGCTAGTGCGGGCTCTGGAAACACCATATATTTT.

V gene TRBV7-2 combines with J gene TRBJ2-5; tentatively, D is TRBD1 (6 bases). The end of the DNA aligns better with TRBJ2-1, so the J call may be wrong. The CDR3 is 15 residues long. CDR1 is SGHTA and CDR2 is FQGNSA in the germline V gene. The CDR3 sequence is CASSLAQGPNNEQFF. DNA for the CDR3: TGTGCCAGCAGCTTAGCTCAGGGGCCAAACAATGAGCAGTTCTTC.

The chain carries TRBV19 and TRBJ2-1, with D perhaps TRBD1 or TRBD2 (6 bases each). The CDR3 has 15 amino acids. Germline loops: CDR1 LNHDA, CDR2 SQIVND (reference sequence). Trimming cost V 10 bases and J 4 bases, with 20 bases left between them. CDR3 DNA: TGTGCCACCTCAGAGGGGGAGGTGACGTACAATGAGCAGTTCTTC. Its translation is CATSEGEVTYNEQFF.

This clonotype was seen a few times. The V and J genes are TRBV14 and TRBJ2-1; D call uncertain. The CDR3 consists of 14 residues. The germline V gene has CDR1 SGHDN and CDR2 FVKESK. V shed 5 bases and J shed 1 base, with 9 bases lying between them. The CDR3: CASSSGGSYNEQFF. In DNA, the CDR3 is TGTGCCAGCAGCTCAGGCGGATCCTACAATGAGCAGTTCTTC.

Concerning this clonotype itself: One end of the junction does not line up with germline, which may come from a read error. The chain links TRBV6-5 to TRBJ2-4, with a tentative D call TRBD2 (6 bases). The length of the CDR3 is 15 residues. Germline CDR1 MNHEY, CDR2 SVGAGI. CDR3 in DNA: TGTGGCAGCAGTTCGGGGGTGGGTGCCAAAGATACGCAGTACTTT. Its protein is CGSSSGVGAKDTQYF.

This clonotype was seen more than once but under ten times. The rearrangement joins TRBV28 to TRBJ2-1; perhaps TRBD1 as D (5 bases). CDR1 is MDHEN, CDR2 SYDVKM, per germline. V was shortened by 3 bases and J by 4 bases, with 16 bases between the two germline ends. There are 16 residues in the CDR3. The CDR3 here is CASSFELEGVYNEQFF. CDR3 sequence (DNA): TGTGCCAGCAGTTTCGAGTTAGAAGGGGTTTACAATGAGCAGTTCTTC.

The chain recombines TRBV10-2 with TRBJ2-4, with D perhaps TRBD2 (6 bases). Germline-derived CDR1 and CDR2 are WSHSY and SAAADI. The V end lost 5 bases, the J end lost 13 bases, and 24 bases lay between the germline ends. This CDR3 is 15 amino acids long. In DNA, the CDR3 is TGCGCCAGCAGTACGGGGGTGCGGTACACAGATACGCAGTACTTC. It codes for CASSTGVRYTDTQYF.

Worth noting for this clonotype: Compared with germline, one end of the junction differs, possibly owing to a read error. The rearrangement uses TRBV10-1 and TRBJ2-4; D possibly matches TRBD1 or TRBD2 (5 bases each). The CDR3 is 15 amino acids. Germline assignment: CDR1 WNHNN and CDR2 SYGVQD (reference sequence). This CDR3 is CARSPGAVSQNMQYF. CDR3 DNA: TGCGCCAGGAGTCCCGGGGCTGTGAGCCAAAACATGCAGTATTTC.

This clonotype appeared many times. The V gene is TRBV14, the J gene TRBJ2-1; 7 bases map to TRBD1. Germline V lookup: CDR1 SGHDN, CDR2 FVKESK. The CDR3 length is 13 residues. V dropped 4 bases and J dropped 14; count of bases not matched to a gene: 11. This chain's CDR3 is CASSRDRGLLKFF. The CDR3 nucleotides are TGTGCCAGCAGCCGGGATAGGGGGCTACTTAAGTTCTTC.

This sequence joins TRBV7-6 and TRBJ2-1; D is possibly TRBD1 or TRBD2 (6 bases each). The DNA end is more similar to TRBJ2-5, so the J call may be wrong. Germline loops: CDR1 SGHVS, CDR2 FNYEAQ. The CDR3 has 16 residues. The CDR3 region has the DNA TGTGCCAGCGGGGGAGAGGGGGGCAGAGACCGAGATACCCAGTACTTC. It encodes CASGGEGGRDRDTQYF.

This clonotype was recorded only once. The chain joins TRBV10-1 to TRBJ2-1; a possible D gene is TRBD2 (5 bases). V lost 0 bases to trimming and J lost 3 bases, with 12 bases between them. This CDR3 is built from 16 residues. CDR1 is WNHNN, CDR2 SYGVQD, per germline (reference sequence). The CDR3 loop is CASSESIPGGYNEQFF. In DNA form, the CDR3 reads TGCGCCAGCAGTGAGTCGATACCCGGAGGCTACAATGAGCAGTTCTTC.

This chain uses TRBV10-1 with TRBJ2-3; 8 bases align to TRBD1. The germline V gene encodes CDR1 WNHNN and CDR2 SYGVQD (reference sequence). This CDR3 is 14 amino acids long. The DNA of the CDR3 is TGCGGCGGCAGGGGGCTGCGGGCCTCAGATACGCAGTATTTT. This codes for CGGRGLRASDTQYF.

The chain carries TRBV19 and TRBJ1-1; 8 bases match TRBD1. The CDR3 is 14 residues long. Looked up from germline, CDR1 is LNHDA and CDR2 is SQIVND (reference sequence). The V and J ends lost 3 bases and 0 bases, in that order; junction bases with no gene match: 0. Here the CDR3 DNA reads TGTGCCAGTAGTATGGACAGGGTGAACACTGAAGCTTTCTTT. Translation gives CASSMDRVNTEAFF. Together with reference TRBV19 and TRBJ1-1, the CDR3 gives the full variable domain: DGGITQSPKYLFRKEGQNVTLSCEQNLNHDAMYWYRQDPGQGLRLIYYSQIVNDFQKGDIAEGYSVSREKKESFPLTVTSAQKNPTAFYLCASSMDRVNTEAFFGQGTRLTVV.

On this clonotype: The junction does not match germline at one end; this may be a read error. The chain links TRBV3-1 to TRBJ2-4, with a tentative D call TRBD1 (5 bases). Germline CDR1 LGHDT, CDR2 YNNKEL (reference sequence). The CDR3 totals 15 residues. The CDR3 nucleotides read TGTGCCAGCAGCCAGGGGCCGTGCGCCACAAACATTCAGTATTTC. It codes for CASSQGPCATNIQYF.

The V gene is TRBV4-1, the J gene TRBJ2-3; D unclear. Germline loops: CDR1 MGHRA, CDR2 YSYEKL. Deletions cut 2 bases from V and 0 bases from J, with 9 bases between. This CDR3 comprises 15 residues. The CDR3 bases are TGCGCCAGCAGCCAACAGGAATCTAGCACAGATACGCAGTATTTT. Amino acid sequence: CASSQQESSTDTQYF.

The CDR3 coding sequence is TGTGCCAGTTCAGGGTCGGACACCGGGGAGCTGTTTTTT. Its translation is CASSGSDTGELFF. V is TRBV6-2 or TRBV6-3 and J is TRBJ2-2; TRBD1 might be the D (5 bases). CDR1 and CDR2 from the germline V gene are MNHEY and SVGEGT. The CDR3 contains 13 residues. With 9 bases removed from V and 3 bases from J, the gap between germline ends came to 11 bases.

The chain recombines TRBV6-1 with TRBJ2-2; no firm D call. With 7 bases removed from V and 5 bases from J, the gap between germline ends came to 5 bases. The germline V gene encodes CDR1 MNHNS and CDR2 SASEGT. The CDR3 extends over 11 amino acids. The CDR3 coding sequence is TGTGCCAGCACCCGGACCGGGGAGCTGTTTTTT. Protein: CASTRTGELFF.

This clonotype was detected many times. The CDR3 sequence is CASSGRTNSGNTIYF. The CDR3 region has the DNA TGTGCCAGCTCGGGGCGTACTAACTCTGGAAACACCATATATTTT. The chain has TRBV6-5 and TRBJ1-3; maybe TRBD1 (5 bases). V lost 8 bases and J 0 bases, leaving 14 bases between the germline ends. Germline V gives CDR1 MNHEY, CDR2 SVGAGI. The length of the CDR3 is 15 residues.

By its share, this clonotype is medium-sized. CDR3 loop: CASSLKTGVVYNEQFF. CDR3 nucleotide sequence: TGTGCCAGCAGTCTGAAGACAGGGGTTGTGTACAATGAGCAGTTCTTC. The chain has TRBV27 and TRBJ2-1; 8 bases are a match to TRBD1. Per germline, CDR1 MNHEY and CDR2 SMNVEV (reference sequence). CDR3 length: 16 residues. V trimming: 5 bases; J trimming: 4 bases; junction bases outside the gene matches: 10.